The 8 T cell receptor beta chains listed next were all sequenced from one sample in a study of T cell responses to AZD1222 COVID-19 vaccine. The table came from immunoSEQ multiplex PCR; TCRdb's copy has only in-frame clones and leaves some out. Of roughly 170,000 clones listed, approximately 90% were seen once; the top ten hold 1.9%. The material sequenced was peripheral blood, taken on day 0 of AZD1222 vaccination. These receptors were collected from an adult in good health.

This chain joins TRBV21-1 and TRBJ1-4. TRBV21-1 is a listed pseudogene. The CDR3 has 15 residues. The DNA of the CDR3 is TGTGCCAGCAGCAAACCGGGGGCTCAATTGGAAAAACTGTTTTTT. Its protein product is CASSKPGAQLEKLFF.

V usage is TRBV5-4 and J usage is TRBJ1-1, with D maybe TRBD1 (5 bases). The V and J ends lost 1 base and 8 bases respectively, with 15 bases between them. Germline loops: CDR1 SGHNT, CDR2 YYREEE (reference sequence). This CDR3 has 14 amino acids. The CDR3 reads CASSLSIRGVEAFF. DNA for the CDR3: TGTGCCAGCAGCTTGTCTATAAGGGGCGTCGAAGCTTTCTTT.

The rearrangement uses TRBV5-6 and TRBJ1-2; 8 bases agree with TRBD1. The CDR3 extends over 15 amino acids. With 4 bases clipped from V and 4 bases from J, the junction kept 9 bases outside the gene matches. Germline V gene data show CDR1 as SGHDT and CDR2 as YYEEEE. The CDR3 sequence is CASSDGTGGGYGYTF. The CDR3 coding sequence is TGTGCCAGCAGCGACGGGACAGGCGGTGGCTATGGCTACACCTTC.

The chain is built from TRBV6-2 or TRBV6-3 and TRBJ2-7, with 7 bases identical to TRBD1. The CDR3 loop spans 13 amino acids. The germline CDR1 and CDR2 sequences are MNHEY and SVGEGT. V trimming: 7 bases; J trimming: 7 bases; junction bases outside the gene matches: 10. CDR3: CASNPRTGHEQYF. CDR3 coding DNA: TGTGCCAGCAACCCCAGGACAGGCCATGAGCAGTACTTC.

The chain is built from TRBV18 and TRBJ1-4, with TRBD1 as a possible D gene (6 bases). V shed 3 bases and J shed 0 bases, with 26 bases lying between them. The CDR3 has 21 residues. Germline loops: CDR1 KGHSH, CDR2 LQKENI. CDR3 sequence reads: CASSPNADSLSAYTTNEKLFF. DNA for the CDR3: TGTGCCAGCTCACCGAACGCGGACAGCCTGTCTGCCTATACAACTAATGAAAAACTGTTTTTT. Full variable domain (remainder filled in from reference TRBV18 and TRBJ1-4): NAGVMQNPRHLVRRRGQEARLRCSPMKGHSHVYWYRQLPEEGLKFMVYLQKENIIDESGMPKERFSAEFPKEGPSILRIQQVVRGDSAAYFCASSPNADSLSAYTTNEKLFFGSGTQLSVL.

The rearrangement links TRBV4-1 to TRBJ2-1; D possibly corresponds to TRBD1 (5 bases). Germline V gene data show CDR1 as MGHRA and CDR2 as YSYEKL. The CDR3 sequence is 13 residues long. V lost 3 bases and J 5 bases, leaving 8 bases between the germline ends. This chain's CDR3 is CASSHPRDNEQFF. CDR3 nucleotides: TGCGCCAGCAGCCATCCCAGGGACAATGAGCAGTTCTTC.

This clone was detected once. The chain carries TRBV27 and TRBJ1-5; a possible D gene is TRBD1 (6 bases). This CDR3 is built from 17 residues. Per the germline V gene, CDR1 is MNHEY and CDR2 is SMNVEV (reference sequence). V lost 5 bases and J lost 4, with 21 bases in between. CDR3 sequence (DNA): TGTGCCAGCAGTCACCATGGGGTGGGGGGCGCGAATCAGCCCCAGCATTTT. Residues: CASSHHGVGGANQPQHF.

CDR3 amino acids: CASSSGLAGTYEQYF. The DNA for the CDR3 is TGTGCCAGCAGCTCCGGACTAGCGGGGACCTACGAGCAGTACTTC. The chain combines TRBV7-2 with TRBJ2-7, with TRBD2 identical over 12 bases. J gave up 2 bases and V 4 bases, and 3 bases lay outside the gene matches. CDR1 is SGHTA, CDR2 FQGNSA, per germline. This CDR3 is 15 amino acids long.